One and the same sample provided the 26 T cell receptor beta chains below, sequenced in a study of identical twins. One entry per CDR3 protein results from TCRdb running MiXCR on the 5' RACE reads. The profile shows approximately 700,000 distinct CDR3 sequences, roughly 20% of them singletons. The sample was also linked to a second study, of T cells expressing NK-cell markers.

Material for sequencing was PBMCs. The receptor set was obtained from a woman aged 18-35 years in good health.

The V gene is TRBV5-1, the J gene TRBJ2-7; 12 nucleotides match TRBD1. This CDR3 has 19 amino acids. Germline CDR1 reads SGHRS; CDR2 reads YFSETQ. The J segment lost 4 bases and the V segment lost 0 bases, leaving 14 bases of the junction unmatched. In DNA form, the CDR3 reads TGCGCCAGCAGCTTGGCCTTGGGACAGGGGGCGCGGTTCGGATACGAGCAGTACTTC. It codes for CASSLALGQGARFGYEQYF.

This clonotype was counted only a few times. The gene calls are TRBV20-1 and TRBJ1-5; no definite D call. Germline CDR1 reads DFQATT; CDR2 reads SNEGSKA (reference sequence). Trimming took off 3 bases at V and 5 bases at J, with 14 bases between the two ends. There are 14 residues in the CDR3. The CDR3 spells CSASRADLHQPQHF. In nucleotides, the CDR3 is TGCAGTGCTAGCAGAGCAGACCTCCATCAGCCCCAGCATTTT.

The rearrangement links TRBV20-1 to TRBJ2-5; 7 bases are shared with TRBD2. Germline V CDR1 and CDR2: DFQATT, SNEGSKA (reference sequence). The J segment lost 4 bases and the V segment lost 4 bases, leaving 6 bases of the junction unmatched. There are 13 residues in the CDR3. The CDR3, as DNA: TGCAGTGCTACGGGGACTAATCCAGAGACCCAGTACTTC. Translating it yields CSATGTNPETQYF.

V gene TRBV3-1 combines with J gene TRBJ2-7; 15 bases match TRBD2. V dropped 4 bases and J dropped 3; count of bases not matched to a gene: 4. The CDR3 length is 16 residues. Per the germline V gene, CDR1 is LGHDT and CDR2 is YNNKEL (reference sequence). CDR3 region: CASSLGTSGRIYEQYF. CDR3 nucleotides: TGTGCCAGCAGCCTTGGGACTAGCGGGAGGATCTACGAGCAGTACTTC.

Only a few counts were recorded for this clonotype. The limits of the CDR3 on the DNA are not certain, so only TCRdb's listed CDR3 is given. The chain joins TRBV29-1 to TRBJ2-7; the table's D call, TRBD1, has no DNA check behind it. The CDR3 length equals 14 residues, ends included. In germline, CDR1 is SQVTM, CDR2 ANQGSEA. The CDR3: CSVDLRARGYEQYF.

The chain uses TRBV10-3 and TRBJ1-1; D not certain. Per the germline V gene, CDR1 is ENHRY and CDR2 is SYGVKD. The CDR3 has 14 residues. Trimming shortened V by 0 bases and J by 5 bases, and 10 bases separated the two germline ends. This CDR3 reads CAISESGGRTEAFF. The CDR3 DNA follows: TGTGCCATCAGTGAGTCGGGAGGGAGGACTGAAGCTTTCTTT.

J is TRBJ2-1 and V is TRBV29-1; D is unclear. The CDR3 is made up of 13 amino acids. Between the trimmed V and J ends, which lost 4 bases and 0 bases, there was a span of 7 bases. Germline-derived CDR1 and CDR2 are SQVTM and ANQGSEA. DNA of the CDR3: TGCAGCGTTGGGCCGAGCTCCTACAATGAGCAGTTCTTC. Its protein is CSVGPSSYNEQFF.

The rearrangement joins TRBV20-1 to TRBJ2-7, with D perhaps TRBD1 or TRBD2 (6 bases each). Germline V gives CDR1 DFQATT, CDR2 SNEGSKA (reference sequence). V was cut by 6 bases and J by 7 bases, with 19 bases left in between. The CDR3 has 13 amino acids. CDR3: CSASPPGAEEQYF. The CDR3 region has the DNA TGCAGTGCCAGCCCTCCGGGGGCGGAAGAGCAGTACTTC.

This clonotype occurred a few times. V gene TRBV5-1 combines with J gene TRBJ2-7; 7 nucleotides align to TRBD2. Trimming removed 10 bases from V and 5 bases from J; junction bases left unmatched: 15. CDR3 length equals 14 residues. Germline CDR1 and CDR2: SGHRS and YFSETQ. The CDR3 protein is CAPGRGNSLHEQYF. Written as DNA, the CDR3 is TGCGCCCCGGGGAGGGGAAATAGCCTCCACGAGCAGTACTTC.

This clonotype appeared a few times. The chain couples TRBV29-1 to TRBJ2-7, with a weak D call TRBD1 (6 bases). Germline V gene sequence: CDR1 SQVTM, CDR2 ANQGSEA. The CDR3 totals 11 residues. In nucleotides, the CDR3 is TGCGCCCATGGGGGCCCCTACGAGCAGTACTTC. It encodes CAHGGPYEQYF.

The CDR3 region is CASSQDLGDLEYF. CDR3 in DNA: TGCGCCAGCAGCCAAGATCTAGGGGATCTTGAGTACTTC. This chain links TRBV4-1 with TRBJ2-7, with D possibly TRBD1 on 5 matching bases. V was shortened by 0 bases and J by 11 bases, with 14 bases between the two germline ends. Germline V gives CDR1 MGHRA, CDR2 YSYEKL. There are 13 residues in the CDR3.

The chain uses TRBV5-6 and TRBJ1-1; perhaps TRBD1 as D (6 bases). Germline V gene lookup returns CDR1 SGHDT and CDR2 YYEEEE. V dropped 0 bases and J dropped 10 bases, with 13 bases sitting between them. The CDR3 totals 13 residues. The CDR3 protein is CASSLGRGKRAFF. In nucleotides, the CDR3 is TGTGCCAGCAGCTTGGGCAGGGGAAAGAGAGCTTTCTTT.

The chain uses TRBV9 and TRBJ2-3, with TRBD2 matching over 7 bases. From germline, CDR1 is SGDLS and CDR2 YYNGEE. The ends lost 4 bases at V and 7 bases at J; junction bases unmatched: 12. This CDR3 spans 15 amino acids. CDR3: CASSPQRDRGYTQYF. CDR3 DNA sequence: TGTGCCAGCAGCCCTCAGCGGGATAGGGGTTATACGCAGTATTTT. The variable domain in full, completed from reference TRBV9 and TRBJ2-3, reads DSGVTQTPKHLITATGQRVTLRCSPRSGDLSVYWYQQSLDQGLQFLIQYYNGEERAKGNILERFSAQQFPDLHSELNLSSLELGDSALYFCASSPQRDRGYTQYFGPGTRLTVL.

CDR3 protein: CASKLMPDFPYEQYF. CDR3 DNA sequence: TGTGCCAGCAAACTTATGCCAGACTTCCCCTACGAGCAGTACTTC. This chain connects TRBV12-3 or TRBV12-4 to TRBJ2-7; D not resolved. V was shortened by 7 bases and J by 2 bases, with 18 bases between the two germline ends. The CDR3 totals 15 residues.

This clonotype was observed a few times. This chain connects TRBV29-1 to TRBJ2-1, with D hard to call. Germline CDR1 and CDR2: SQVTM and ANQGSEA. CDR3 length: 11 amino acids. The V end lost 6 bases, the J end lost 4 bases, and 7 bases lay between the germline ends. As DNA, the CDR3 is TGCAGCGTCCCCGAATACAATGAGCAGTTCTTC. Encoded protein: CSVPEYNEQFF.

Written as DNA, the CDR3 is TGCGCCAGCAGTGACCAGGGACTTACTACGGGGCAGTACTTC. Encoded protein: CASSDQGLTTGQYF. The rearrangement links TRBV10-2 to TRBJ2-7; D is possibly TRBD2 (6 bases). The germline V and J ends were trimmed by 3 bases and 9 bases, with 18 bases remaining between them. The CDR3 length is 14 residues. Germline loops: CDR1 WSHSY, CDR2 SAAADI.

The chain carries TRBV5-4 and TRBJ2-2; D perhaps matches TRBD2 (5 bases). The CDR3 runs 15 residues. The V end was cut by 0 bases, the J end by 8 bases, with 14 bases between. Germline-derived CDR1 and CDR2 are SGHNT and YYREEE (reference sequence). CDR3: CASSLASGLLGELFF. The DNA of the CDR3 is TGTGCCAGCAGCTTGGCCTCGGGGTTATTAGGGGAGCTGTTTTTT.

The sample holds a few counts of this clonotype. This chain uses TRBV9 with TRBJ2-7; D might be TRBD2 (5 bases). Trimming left V 1 base short and J 5 bases short, with 13 bases between. Germline loops: CDR1 SGDLS, CDR2 YYNGEE. The CDR3 has 14 residues. In DNA, the CDR3 is TGTGCCAGCAGCGTATACGGGATCGGGGACGAGCAGTACTTC. Translating gives CASSVYGIGDEQYF.

This clonotype appeared a few times. V gene TRBV29-1 combines with J gene TRBJ2-1; TRBD1 might be the D (7 bases). The V end was cut by 4 bases, the J end by 8 bases, with 12 bases between. This CDR3 comprises 12 residues. Germline CDR1 reads SQVTM; CDR2 reads ANQGSEA. The CDR3 nucleotides read TGCAGCGTTGCAGGGGGGTTCGATGAGCAGTTCTTC. This encodes CSVAGGFDEQFF.

This clonotype occurred a few times. The CDR3 DNA sequence: TGTGCCAGCAGCCCCTCCGGGAACTATGGCTACACCTTC. Translation: CASSPSGNYGYTF. This rearrangement joins TRBV5-8 to TRBJ1-2; D is unresolved. Germline values: CDR1 SGHTS, CDR2 YDEGEE. The CDR3 has 13 amino acids. V was pared by 4 bases and J by 2 bases, with 9 bases between.

This clonotype occurred a few times. The V call is TRBV5-1, the J call TRBJ2-3; D unresolved. Looked up from germline, CDR1 is SGHRS and CDR2 is YFSETQ. Deletions cut 4 bases from V and 5 bases from J, with 11 bases between. The CDR3 totals 13 residues. This chain's CDR3 is CASSHSRKDTQYF. DNA for the CDR3: TGCGCCAGCAGCCATTCGCGGAAAGATACGCAGTATTTT.

This clonotype was recorded a few times. The chain combines TRBV6-1 with TRBJ1-5; D uncertain. The CDR3 is 12 amino acids. In germline, CDR1 is MNHNS, CDR2 SASEGT. Trimming left V 1 base short and J 4 bases short, with 2 bases between. The CDR3 DNA reads as TGTGCCAGCAGTGAAGTAAATCAGCCCCAGCATTTT. It is translated as CASSEVNQPQHF.

The chain uses TRBV20-1 and TRBJ2-5; 7 positions agree with TRBD1. The germline V gene encodes CDR1 DFQATT and CDR2 SNEGSKA (reference sequence). CDR3 size: 12 residues. V gave up 5 bases and J gave up 5 bases; unmatched junction bases: 5. The CDR3, as DNA: TGCAGTGCTCCCAGGGGGTATGAGACCCAGTACTTC. Amino acid sequence: CSAPRGYETQYF.

The chain combines TRBV10-3 with TRBJ2-7, with D tentatively TRBD1 (6 bases). This CDR3 is 17 amino acids long. Trimming removed 10 bases from V and 0 bases from J, with 25 bases in between. Germline lookup yields CDR1 ENHRY and CDR2 SYGVKD. CDR3 sequence: CATRGMGADNPSYEQYF. CDR3 DNA sequence: TGTGCCACCAGGGGTATGGGCGCGGACAATCCCTCCTACGAGCAGTACTTC.

The chain joins TRBV20-1 to TRBJ1-1; 7 bases line up with TRBD1. With 4 bases clipped from V and 1 base from J, the junction kept 3 bases outside the gene matches. The CDR3 consists of 13 residues. From germline, CDR1 is DFQATT and CDR2 SNEGSKA (reference sequence). This chain's CDR3 is CSAKPGGNTEAFF. The CDR3, as DNA: TGCAGTGCTAAGCCAGGGGGGAACACTGAAGCTTTCTTT.

This clonotype was seen a handful of times. The gene calls are TRBV7-9 and TRBJ2-3, with 8 bases identical to TRBD2. With V trimmed by 2 bases and J by 13 bases, 5 bases remained unmatched. The germline gives CDR1 SEHNR, CDR2 FQNEAQ (reference sequence). The CDR3 sequence is 12 residues long. CDR3 residues: CASSLLAGPEYF. In DNA, the CDR3 is TGTGCCAGCAGCTTATTAGCGGGACCGGAGTATTTT.